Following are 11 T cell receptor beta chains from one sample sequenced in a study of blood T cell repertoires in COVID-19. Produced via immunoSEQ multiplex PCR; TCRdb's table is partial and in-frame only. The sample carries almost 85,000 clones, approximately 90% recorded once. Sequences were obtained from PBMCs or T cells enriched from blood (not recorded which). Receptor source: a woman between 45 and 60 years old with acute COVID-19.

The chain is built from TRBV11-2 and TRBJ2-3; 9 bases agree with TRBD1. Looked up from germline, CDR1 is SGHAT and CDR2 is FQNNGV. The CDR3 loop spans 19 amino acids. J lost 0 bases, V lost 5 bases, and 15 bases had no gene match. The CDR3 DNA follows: TGTGCCAGCAGCGTTCCGGGACAGGGAATTGGGGAAAGCACAGATACGCAGTATTTT. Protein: CASSVPGQGIGESTDTQYF.

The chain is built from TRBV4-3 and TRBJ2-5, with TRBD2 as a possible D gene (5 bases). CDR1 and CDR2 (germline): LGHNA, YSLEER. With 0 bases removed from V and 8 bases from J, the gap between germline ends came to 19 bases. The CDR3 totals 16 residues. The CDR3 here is CASSQESGVGLETQYF. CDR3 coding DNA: TGCGCCAGCAGCCAAGAGTCCGGGGTAGGGTTGGAAACCCAGTACTTC.

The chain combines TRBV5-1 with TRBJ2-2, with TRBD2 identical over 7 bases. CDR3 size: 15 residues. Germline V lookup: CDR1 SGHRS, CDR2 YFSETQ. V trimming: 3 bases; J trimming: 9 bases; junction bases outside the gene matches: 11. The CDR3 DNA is TGCGCCAGCAGCTCGGGGGTCGCGGGAGACCGGGAGCTGTTTTTT. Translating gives CASSSGVAGDRELFF.

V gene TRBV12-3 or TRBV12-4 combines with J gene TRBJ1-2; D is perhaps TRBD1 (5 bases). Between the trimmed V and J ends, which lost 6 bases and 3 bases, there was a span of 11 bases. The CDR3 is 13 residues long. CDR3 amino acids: CASSRDRDYGYTF. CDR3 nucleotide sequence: TGTGCCAGCAGCCGCGACAGAGACTATGGCTACACCTTC.

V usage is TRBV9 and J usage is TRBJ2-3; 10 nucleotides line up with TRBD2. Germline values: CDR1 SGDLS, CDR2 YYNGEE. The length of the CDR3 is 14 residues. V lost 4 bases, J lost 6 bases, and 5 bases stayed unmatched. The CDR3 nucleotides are TGTGCCAGCAGCCCAGGGACTAGCGTGGATACGCAGTATTTT. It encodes CASSPGTSVDTQYF.

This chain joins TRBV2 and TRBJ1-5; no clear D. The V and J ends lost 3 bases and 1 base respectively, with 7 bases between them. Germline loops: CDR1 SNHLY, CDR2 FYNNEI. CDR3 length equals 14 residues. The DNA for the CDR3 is TGTGCCAGCAGTGACACTTTCAGCAATCAGCCCCAGCATTTT. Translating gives CASSDTFSNQPQHF.

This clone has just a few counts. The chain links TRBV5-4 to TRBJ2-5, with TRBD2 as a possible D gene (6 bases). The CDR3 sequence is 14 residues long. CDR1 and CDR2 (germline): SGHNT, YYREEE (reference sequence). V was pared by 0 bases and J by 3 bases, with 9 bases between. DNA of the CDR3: TGTGCCAGCAGCTTGGAGGGAGGTGAAGAGACCCAGTACTTC. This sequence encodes CASSLEGGEETQYF.

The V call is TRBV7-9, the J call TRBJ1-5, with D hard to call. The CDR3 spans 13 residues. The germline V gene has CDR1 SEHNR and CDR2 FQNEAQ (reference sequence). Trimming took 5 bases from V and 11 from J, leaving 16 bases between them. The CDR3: CASSLNMERSQHF. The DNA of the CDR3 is TGTGCCAGCAGCCTTAACATGGAGCGGTCCCAGCATTTT.

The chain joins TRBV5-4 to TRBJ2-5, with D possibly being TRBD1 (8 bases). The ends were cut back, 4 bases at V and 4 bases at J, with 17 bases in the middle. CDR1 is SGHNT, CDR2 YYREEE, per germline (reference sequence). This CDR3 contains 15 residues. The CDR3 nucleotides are TGTGCCAGCAGCCAAACAGGGGGGGCGGGAGAGACCCAGTACTTC. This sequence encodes CASSQTGGAGETQYF.

CDR3 sequence reads: CASSIRTGTNTEAFF. The CDR3 DNA reads as TGTGCCAGTAGTATTAGAACAGGGACGAACACTGAAGCTTTCTTT. The rearrangement joins TRBV19 to TRBJ1-1; D is perhaps TRBD1 (6 bases). The CDR3 sequence is 15 residues long. The V and J ends lost 3 bases and 1 base respectively, with 12 bases between them. The V gene's germline CDR1 is LNHDA and CDR2 SQIVND (reference sequence).

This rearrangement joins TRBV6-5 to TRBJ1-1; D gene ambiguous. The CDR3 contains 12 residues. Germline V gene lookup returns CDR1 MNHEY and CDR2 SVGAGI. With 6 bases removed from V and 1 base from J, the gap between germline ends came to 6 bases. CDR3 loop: CASRASNTEAFF. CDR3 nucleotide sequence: TGTGCCAGCAGAGCCTCGAACACTGAAGCTTTCTTT.